This T cell receptor beta chain derives from a study of T cell responses to AZD1222 COVID-19 vaccine. Profiled with immunoSEQ multiplex PCR; TCRdb holds only in-frame clones, not every one. The repertoire holds roughly 120,000 clones, with around 90% as singletons. Regarding the study as a whole: In all cases, repertoires were sampled only after the peak T cell response.

As regards this clone: The antigen is undetermined.

Germline V lookup: CDR1 LGHDT, CDR2 YNNKEL (reference sequence). This CDR3 comprises 16 residues. V lost 4 bases, J lost 6 bases, and 21 bases lay in between. This sequence was found in an adult in good health. The material sequenced was peripheral blood, taken on day 0 of AZD1222 vaccination. The rearrangement joins TRBV3-1 (or the pseudogene TRBV3-2) to TRBJ1-1, with a tentative D call TRBD1 (6 bases). CDR3 DNA: TGTGCCAGCAGCCGTCTCCGGCAGGGGTTTCGTTCTGAAGCTTTCTTT. Translating gives CASSRLRQGFRSEAFF.